This T cell receptor beta chain was recorded in a study of T cell responses to AZD1222 COVID-19 vaccine. General study points: Per reports, nearly half of all spike-specific TCRs target regions that are unmutated in variants.

Clones were read by immunoSEQ multiplex PCR, and TCRdb kept only the in-frame ones, dropping some. The data hold 100,000 to 150,000 clones, with approximately 88% observed a single time. Of note for this clone: Antigen: not known.

The CDR3 sequence is 15 residues long. The V gene's germline CDR1 is MNHEY and CDR2 SMNVEV (reference sequence). Losses at the gene ends were 4 bases for V and 6 bases for J; bases not matched to a gene: 9. The origin of this receptor is an adult in good health. The sample here was peripheral blood, taken on day 0 of AZD1222 vaccination. The genes are TRBV27 and TRBJ2-1, with 7 bases fitting TRBD1. The chain's CDR3 is CASSSGGGTINEQFF. For the CDR3, the DNA is TGTGCCAGCAGTTCAGGGGGTGGGACGATCAATGAGCAGTTCTTC.